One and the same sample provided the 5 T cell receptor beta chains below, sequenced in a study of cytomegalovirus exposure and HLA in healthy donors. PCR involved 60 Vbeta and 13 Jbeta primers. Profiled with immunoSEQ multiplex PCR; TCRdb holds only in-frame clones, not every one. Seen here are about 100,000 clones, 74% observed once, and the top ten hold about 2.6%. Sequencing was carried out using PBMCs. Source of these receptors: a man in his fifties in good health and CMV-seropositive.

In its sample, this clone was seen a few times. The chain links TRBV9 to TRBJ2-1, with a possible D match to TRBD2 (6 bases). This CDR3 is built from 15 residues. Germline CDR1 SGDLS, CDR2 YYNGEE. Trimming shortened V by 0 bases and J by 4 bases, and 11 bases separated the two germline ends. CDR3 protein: CASSVVADQYNEQFF. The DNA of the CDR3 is TGTGCCAGCAGCGTAGTAGCGGACCAGTACAATGAGCAGTTCTTC.

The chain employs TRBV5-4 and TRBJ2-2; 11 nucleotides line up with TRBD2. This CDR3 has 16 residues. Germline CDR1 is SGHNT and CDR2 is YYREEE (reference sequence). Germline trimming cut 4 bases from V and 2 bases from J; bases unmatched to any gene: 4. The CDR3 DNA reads TGTGCCAGCAGCCCCGGGACTAGCGGAAACACCGGGGAGCTGTTTTTT. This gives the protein CASSPGTSGNTGELFF.

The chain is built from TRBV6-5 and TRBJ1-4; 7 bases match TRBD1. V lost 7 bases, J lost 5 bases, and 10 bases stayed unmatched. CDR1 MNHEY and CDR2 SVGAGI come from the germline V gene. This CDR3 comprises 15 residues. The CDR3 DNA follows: TGTGCCAGCACCCCCCGACAGGGCAAAAATGAAAAACTGTTTTTT. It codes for CASTPRQGKNEKLFF.

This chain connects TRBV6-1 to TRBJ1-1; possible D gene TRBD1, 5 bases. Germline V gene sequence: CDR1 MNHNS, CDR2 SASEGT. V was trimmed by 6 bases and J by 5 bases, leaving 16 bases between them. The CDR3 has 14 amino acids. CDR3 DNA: TGTGCCAGCAGCGCGGGGGGGGAGGAAACTGAAGCTTTCTTT. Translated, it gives CASSAGGEETEAFF.

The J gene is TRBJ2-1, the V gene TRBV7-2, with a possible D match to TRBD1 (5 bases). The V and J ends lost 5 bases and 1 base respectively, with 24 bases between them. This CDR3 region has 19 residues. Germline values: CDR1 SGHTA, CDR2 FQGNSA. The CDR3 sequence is CASSLPRAGPAGSYNEQFF. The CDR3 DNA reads TGTGCCAGCAGCCTACCCCGGGCAGGGCCGGCTGGGTCCTACAATGAGCAGTTCTTC.